The next 9 T cell receptor beta chains were all read from a single sample in a study of OX40 agonist ivuxolimab in advanced cancers. The assay was immunoSEQ multiplex PCR, and TCRdb's table has in-frame clones only and misses some. Among tens of thousands of clones listed, 80% to 90% were seen once. This sample comprised CD4+ or CD8+ T cells sorted from blood, obtained in a trial of the OX40 agonist ivuxolimab. These receptor sequences come from an adult with an advanced solid tumor such as melanoma, head and neck, liver or kidney cancer.

This clone turned up a few times. V and J are TRBV4-1 and TRBJ2-7, with 9 bases aligning to TRBD2. There are 17 residues in the CDR3. Germline loops: CDR1 MGHRA, CDR2 YSYEKL. The V segment lost 1 base and the J segment 0 bases; nucleotides outside the gene matches: 7. CDR3 bases: TGCGCCAGCAGCCAAGGACTAGCGGTAGAAAGCTCCTACGAGCAGTACTTC. Translated: CASSQGLAVESSYEQYF.

The CDR3 DNA is TGTGCCAGCAGCGCCGGGACAGGTACCGGGGAGCTGTTTTTT. Translated, it gives CASSAGTGTGELFF. The chain couples TRBV5-4 to TRBJ2-2; TRBD1 aligns across 8 bases. Germline V CDR1 and CDR2: SGHNT, YYREEE (reference sequence). With V trimmed by 4 bases and J by 5 bases, 4 bases remained unmatched. The length of the CDR3 is 14 residues. Together with reference TRBV5-4 and TRBJ2-2, the CDR3 gives the full variable domain: ETGVTQSPTHLIKTRGQQVTLRCSSQSGHNTVSWYQQALGQGPQFIFQYYREEENGRGNFPPRFSGLQFPNYSSELNVNALELDDSALYLCASSAGTGTGELFFGEGSRLTVL.

The chain couples TRBV2 to TRBJ2-7, with TRBD1 matching over 11 bases. In germline, CDR1 is SNHLY, CDR2 FYNNEI. The trim removed 7 bases at V and 6 bases at J, leaving 8 bases unmatched. This CDR3 comprises 14 residues. The CDR3 is CASTRGQGAGEQYF. DNA of the CDR3: TGTGCCAGCACTAGAGGACAGGGGGCAGGCGAGCAGTACTTC.

The rearrangement uses TRBV27 and TRBJ2-7; 13 bases are a match to TRBD2. After removal of 4 bases from V and 3 bases from J, the junction contained 3 bases not matched to a gene. The CDR3 is 15 residues long. Germline loops: CDR1 MNHEY, CDR2 SMNVEV (reference sequence). CDR3 sequence: CASSSGLAGDYEQYF. CDR3 DNA: TGTGCCAGCAGTTCCGGACTAGCGGGAGACTACGAGCAGTACTTC.

This clone has a handful of counts. The rearrangement uses TRBV11-2 and TRBJ2-7; TRBD2 matches at 8 bases. The CDR3 spans 17 residues. Germline V CDR1 and CDR2: SGHAT, FQNNGV. V trimming: 5 bases; J trimming: 6 bases; junction bases outside the gene matches: 18. DNA of the CDR3: TGTGCCAGCAGCGCAAAATCCGGGGGGGAGGGCCCCTCCGAGCAGTACTTC. It translates to CASSAKSGGEGPSEQYF.

The V call is TRBV10-3, the J call TRBJ1-5; unclear D gene. This CDR3 comprises 16 residues. Germline V gene lookup returns CDR1 ENHRY and CDR2 SYGVKD. Trimming cost V 0 bases and J 0 bases, with 9 bases left between them. This CDR3 reads CAISESTRNSNQPQHF. Here the CDR3 DNA reads TGTGCCATCAGTGAGTCGACACGGAATAGCAATCAGCCCCAGCATTTT.

This clone was seen a single time. The V gene is TRBV19, the J gene TRBJ2-7; TRBD2 aligns across 14 bases. Trimming at V came to 5 bases and at J to 6 bases, leaving 6 bases not matched to a gene. The CDR3 runs 15 residues. The germline V gene encodes CDR1 LNHDA and CDR2 SQIVND (reference sequence). The CDR3 DNA follows: TGTGCCAGTAGTTCCGGACTAGCGGGAGGCTCCGAGCAGTACTTC. Translating gives CASSSGLAGGSEQYF. The variable domain in full, with the rest retrieved from reference TRBV19 and TRBJ2-7, is DGGITQSPKYLFRKEGQNVTLSCEQNLNHDAMYWYRQDPGQGLRLIYYSQIVNDFQKGDIAEGYSVSREKKESFPLTVTSAQKNPTAFYLCASSSGLAGGSEQYFGPGTRLTVT.

The chain employs TRBV27 and TRBJ2-7; D unresolved. V gave up 3 bases and J gave up 0 bases, with 9 bases separating them. This CDR3 contains 14 residues. Looked up from germline, CDR1 is MNHEY and CDR2 is SMNVEV (reference sequence). The CDR3 coding sequence is TGTGCCAGCAGTTTTCGGGTCAGCTCCTACGAGCAGTACTTC. As protein: CASSFRVSSYEQYF.

The chain carries TRBV28 and TRBJ2-1, with D hard to call. The CDR3 contains 18 residues. Trimming took 4 bases from V and 0 from J, leaving 19 bases between them. Germline lookup yields CDR1 MDHEN and CDR2 SYDVKM. The CDR3 region is CASSSFPNKGRSYNEQFF. The CDR3 DNA reads TGTGCCAGCAGTTCCTTCCCAAATAAGGGCCGCTCCTACAATGAGCAGTTCTTC.